This T cell receptor (beta chain) was sequenced for a study of cytomegalovirus exposure and HLA in healthy donors. Study-wide results and limits: Immune exposure information comprised only CMV serostatus. Within an earlier analysis, most TCR beta V segments proved productive either about 87% or about 30% of the time.

The PCR employed 60 Vbeta primers together with 13 Jbeta primers. Only in-frame clones appear in the TCRdb table, and some are missing; sequencing was by immunoSEQ multiplex PCR. The top ten hold roughly 4.6% of the sample, which has some 150,000 clones, about 74% seen once. The CDR3 is made up of 13 amino acids. Germline lookup yields CDR1 MNHNS and CDR2 SASEGT. Trimming took off 3 bases at V and 3 bases at J, with 6 bases between the two ends. Turning to this clone: What it recognizes is unknown.

The rearrangement links TRBV6-1 to TRBJ1-5, with D uncertain. The origin of this receptor is a woman aged 45-65 years in good health and CMV-seronegative. Sequenced input: PBMCs. The CDR3 region is CASSDSFNQPQHF. The CDR3 region has the DNA TGTGCCAGCAGTGACAGTTTCAATCAGCCCCAGCATTTT.